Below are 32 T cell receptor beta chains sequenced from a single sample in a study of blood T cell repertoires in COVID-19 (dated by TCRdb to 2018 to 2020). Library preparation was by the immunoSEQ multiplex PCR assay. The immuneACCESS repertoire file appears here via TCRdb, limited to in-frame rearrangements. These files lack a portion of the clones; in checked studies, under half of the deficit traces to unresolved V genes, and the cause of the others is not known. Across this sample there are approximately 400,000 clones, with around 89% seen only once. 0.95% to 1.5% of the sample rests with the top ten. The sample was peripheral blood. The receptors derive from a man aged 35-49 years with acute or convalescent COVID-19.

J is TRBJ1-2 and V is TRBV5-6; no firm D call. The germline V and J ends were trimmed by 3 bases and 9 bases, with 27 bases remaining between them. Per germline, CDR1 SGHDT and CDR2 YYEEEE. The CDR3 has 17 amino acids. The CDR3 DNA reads TGTGCCAGCAGCTACCCGAGGCGAGTCAGACGTCTCTGGAGCTACACCTTC. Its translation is CASSYPRRVRRLWSYTF.

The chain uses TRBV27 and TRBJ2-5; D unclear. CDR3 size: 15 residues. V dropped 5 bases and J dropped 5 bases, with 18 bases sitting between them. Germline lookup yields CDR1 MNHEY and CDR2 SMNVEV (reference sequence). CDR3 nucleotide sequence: TGTGCCAGCAGTCCAAACACGCCTAGGTGGGAGACCCAGTACTTC. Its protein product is CASSPNTPRWETQYF.

CDR3 nucleotide sequence: TGTGCCACCATATCGACAGGGTCCGAGCAGTTCTTC. Translating it yields CATISTGSEQFF. V gene TRBV19 combines with J gene TRBJ2-1, with 7 positions matching TRBD1. V gave up 10 bases and J gave up 10 bases; unmatched junction bases: 10. Germline V lookup: CDR1 LNHDA, CDR2 SQIVND (reference sequence). CDR3 length equals 12 residues.

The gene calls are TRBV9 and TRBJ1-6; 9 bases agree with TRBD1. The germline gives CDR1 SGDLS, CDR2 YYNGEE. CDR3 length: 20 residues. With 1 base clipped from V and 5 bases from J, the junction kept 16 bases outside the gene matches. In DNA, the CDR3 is TGTGCCAGCAGCGTAAGTTCCAAACGCACGGACAGGGGACATAATTCACCCCTCCACTTT. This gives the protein CASSVSSKRTDRGHNSPLHF.

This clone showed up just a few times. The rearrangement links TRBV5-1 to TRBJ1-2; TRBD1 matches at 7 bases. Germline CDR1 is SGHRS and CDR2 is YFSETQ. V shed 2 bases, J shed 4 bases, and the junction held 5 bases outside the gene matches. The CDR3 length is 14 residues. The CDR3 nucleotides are TGCGCCAGCAGCTTACAGGGGTTTGGCTATGGCTACACCTTC. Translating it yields CASSLQGFGYGYTF.

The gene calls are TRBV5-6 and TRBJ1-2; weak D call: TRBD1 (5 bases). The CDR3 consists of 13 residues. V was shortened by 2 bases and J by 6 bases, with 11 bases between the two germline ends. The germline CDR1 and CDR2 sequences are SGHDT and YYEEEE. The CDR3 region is CASSFGRRDGYTF. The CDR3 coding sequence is TGTGCCAGCAGCTTCGGACGCAGGGATGGCTACACCTTC. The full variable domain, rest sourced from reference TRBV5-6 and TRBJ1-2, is DAGVTQSPTHLIKTRGQQVTLRCSPKSGHDTVSWYQQALGQGPQFIFQYYEEEERQRGNFPDRFSGHQFPNYSSELNVNALLLGDSALYLCASSFGRRDGYTFGSGTRLTVV.

The CDR3 here is CASSDPADLNTGSKNIQYF. The CDR3 bases are TGTGCCAGCAGTGACCCGGCCGACCTGAATACTGGGAGCAAAAACATTCAGTACTTC. The chain carries TRBV2 and TRBJ2-4; a possible D gene is TRBD2 (5 bases). Trimming shortened V by 3 bases and J by 3 bases, and 24 bases separated the two germline ends. Germline loops: CDR1 SNHLY, CDR2 FYNNEI. The CDR3 contains 19 residues. Variable domain in full (rest from reference TRBV2 and TRBJ2-4): EPEVTQTPSHQVTQMGQEVILRCVPISNHLYFYWYRQILGQKVEFLVSFYNNEISEKSEIFDDQFSVERPDGSNFTLKIRSTKLEDSAMYFCASSDPADLNTGSKNIQYFGAGTRLSVL.

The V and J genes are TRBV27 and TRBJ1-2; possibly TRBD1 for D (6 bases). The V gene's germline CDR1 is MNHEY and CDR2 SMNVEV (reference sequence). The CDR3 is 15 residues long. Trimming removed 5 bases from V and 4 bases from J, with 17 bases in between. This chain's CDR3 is CASSPTGTSFYGYTF. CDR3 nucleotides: TGTGCCAGCAGTCCAACCGGGACAAGCTTCTATGGCTACACCTTC.

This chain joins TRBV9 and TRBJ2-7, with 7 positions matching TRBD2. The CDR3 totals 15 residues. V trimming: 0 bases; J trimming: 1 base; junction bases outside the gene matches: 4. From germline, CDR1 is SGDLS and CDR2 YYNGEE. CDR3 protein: CASSVEGGRSYEQYF. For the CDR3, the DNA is TGTGCCAGCAGCGTAGAGGGAGGGAGATCCTACGAGCAGTACTTC.

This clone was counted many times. For the CDR3, the DNA is TGTGCCAGCAGCTTGGCCGTCTTACTAGCGGGGGACAATGAGCAGTTCTTC. It encodes CASSLAVLLAGDNEQFF. The V gene is TRBV5-4, the J gene TRBJ2-1; 11 positions match TRBD2. V was clipped by 0 bases and J by 5 bases; unmatched bases: 7. The germline V gene has CDR1 SGHNT and CDR2 YYREEE (reference sequence). The CDR3 loop spans 17 amino acids.

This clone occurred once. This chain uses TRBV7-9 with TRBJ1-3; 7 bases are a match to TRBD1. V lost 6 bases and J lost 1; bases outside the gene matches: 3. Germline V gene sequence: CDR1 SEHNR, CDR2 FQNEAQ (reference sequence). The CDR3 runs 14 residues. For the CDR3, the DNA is TGTGCCAGCAGGACGGACAGGTCTGGAAACACCATATATTTT. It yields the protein CASRTDRSGNTIYF.

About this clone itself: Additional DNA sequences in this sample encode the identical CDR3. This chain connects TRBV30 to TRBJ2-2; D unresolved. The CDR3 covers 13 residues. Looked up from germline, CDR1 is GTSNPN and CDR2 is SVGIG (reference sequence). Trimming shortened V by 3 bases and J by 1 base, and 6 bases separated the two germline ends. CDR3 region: CAWSRVNTGELFF. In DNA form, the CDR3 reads TGTGCCTGGAGCCGGGTGAACACCGGGGAGCTGTTTTTT.

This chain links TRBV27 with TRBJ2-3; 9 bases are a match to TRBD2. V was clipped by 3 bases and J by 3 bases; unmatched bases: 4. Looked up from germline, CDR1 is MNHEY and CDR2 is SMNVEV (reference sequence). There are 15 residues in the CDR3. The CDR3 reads CASSLAGGITDTQYF. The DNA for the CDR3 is TGTGCCAGCAGTTTGGCGGGGGGGATAACAGATACGCAGTATTTT.

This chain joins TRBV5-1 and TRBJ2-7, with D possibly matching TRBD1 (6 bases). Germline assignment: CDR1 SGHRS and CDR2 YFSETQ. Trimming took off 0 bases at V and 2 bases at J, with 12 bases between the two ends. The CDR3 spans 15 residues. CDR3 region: CASSLDRGGPYEQYF. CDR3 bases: TGCGCCAGCAGCTTGGATCGAGGGGGACCCTACGAGCAGTACTTC.

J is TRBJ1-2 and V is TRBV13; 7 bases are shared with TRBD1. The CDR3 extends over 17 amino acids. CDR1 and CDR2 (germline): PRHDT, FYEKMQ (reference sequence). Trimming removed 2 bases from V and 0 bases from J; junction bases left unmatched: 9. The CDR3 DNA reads TGTGCCAGCAGCTTACGTCCAGGGGGTCGGGCTAACTATGGCTACACCTTC. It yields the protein CASSLRPGGRANYGYTF.

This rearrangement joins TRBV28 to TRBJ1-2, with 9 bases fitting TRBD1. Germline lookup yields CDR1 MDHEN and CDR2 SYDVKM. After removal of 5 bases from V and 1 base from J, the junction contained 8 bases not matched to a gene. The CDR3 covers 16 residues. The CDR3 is CASSPPGTGINYGYTF. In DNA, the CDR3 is TGTGCCAGCAGTCCCCCCGGGACAGGGATTAACTATGGCTACACCTTC.

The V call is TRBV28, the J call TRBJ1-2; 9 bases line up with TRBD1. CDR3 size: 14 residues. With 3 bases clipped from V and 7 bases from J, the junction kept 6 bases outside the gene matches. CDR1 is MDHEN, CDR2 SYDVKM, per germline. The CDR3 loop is CASSFGTGSGGYTF. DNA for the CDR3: TGTGCCAGCAGTTTCGGGACAGGGTCTGGTGGCTACACCTTC.

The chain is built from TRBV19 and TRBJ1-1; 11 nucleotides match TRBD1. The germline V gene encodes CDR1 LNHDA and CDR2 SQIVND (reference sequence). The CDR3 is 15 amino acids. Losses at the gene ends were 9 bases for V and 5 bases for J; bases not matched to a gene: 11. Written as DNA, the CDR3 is TGTGCCAGCACCGGACAGGGGGCATCGAGGACTGAAGCTTTCTTT. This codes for CASTGQGASRTEAFF.

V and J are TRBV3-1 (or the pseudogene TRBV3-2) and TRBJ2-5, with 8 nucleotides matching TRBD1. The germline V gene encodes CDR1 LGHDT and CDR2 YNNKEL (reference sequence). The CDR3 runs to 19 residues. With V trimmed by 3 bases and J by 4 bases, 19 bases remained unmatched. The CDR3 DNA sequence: TGTGCCAGCAGCCATGAGAGGGGCATCCGGACAGGGTCGGCAGAGACCCAGTACTTC. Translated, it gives CASSHERGIRTGSAETQYF.

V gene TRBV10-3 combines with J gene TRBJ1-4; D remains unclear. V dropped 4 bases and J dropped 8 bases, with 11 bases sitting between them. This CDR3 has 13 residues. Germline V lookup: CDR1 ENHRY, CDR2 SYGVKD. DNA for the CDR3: TGTGCCATCAGTGGTTACCCCGGGGAAAAACTGTTTTTT. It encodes CAISGYPGEKLFF.

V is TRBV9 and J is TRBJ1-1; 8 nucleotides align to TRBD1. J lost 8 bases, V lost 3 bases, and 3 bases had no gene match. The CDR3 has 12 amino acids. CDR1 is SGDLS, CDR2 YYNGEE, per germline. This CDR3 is CASSAGDREAFF. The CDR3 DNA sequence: TGTGCCAGCAGCGCCGGGGACAGGGAAGCTTTCTTT.

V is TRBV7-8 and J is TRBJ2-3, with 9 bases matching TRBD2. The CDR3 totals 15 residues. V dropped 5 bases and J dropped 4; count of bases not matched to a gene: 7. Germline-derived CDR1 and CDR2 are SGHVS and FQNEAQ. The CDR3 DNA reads TGTGCCAGCAGCCGTCTGACTAGCGGAGCAGATACGCAGTATTTT. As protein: CASSRLTSGADTQYF.

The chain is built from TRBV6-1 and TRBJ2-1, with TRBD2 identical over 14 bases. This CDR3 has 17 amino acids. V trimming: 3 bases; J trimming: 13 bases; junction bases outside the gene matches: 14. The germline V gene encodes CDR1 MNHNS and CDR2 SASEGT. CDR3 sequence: CASSDNIGTSGRIQQFF. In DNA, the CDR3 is TGTGCCAGCAGTGACAATATCGGGACTAGCGGGAGAATACAACAGTTCTTC.

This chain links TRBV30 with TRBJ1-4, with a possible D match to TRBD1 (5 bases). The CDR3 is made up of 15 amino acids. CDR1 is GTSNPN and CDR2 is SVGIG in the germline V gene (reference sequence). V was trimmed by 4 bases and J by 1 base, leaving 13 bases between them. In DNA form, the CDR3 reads TGTGCCTGGATTGTTCGCGGGGGAACTAATGAAAAACTGTTTTTT. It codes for CAWIVRGGTNEKLFF. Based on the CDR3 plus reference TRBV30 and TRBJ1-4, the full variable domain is SQTIHQWPATLVQPVGSPLSLECTVEGTSNPNLYWYRQAAGRGLQLLFYSVGIGQISSEVPQNLSASRPQDRQFILSSKKLLLSDSGFYLCAWIVRGGTNEKLFFGSGTQLSVL.

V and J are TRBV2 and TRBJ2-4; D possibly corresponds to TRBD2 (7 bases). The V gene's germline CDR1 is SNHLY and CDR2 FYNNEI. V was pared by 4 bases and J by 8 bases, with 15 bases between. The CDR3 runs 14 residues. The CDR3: CASSVQGREDIQYF. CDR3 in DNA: TGTGCCAGCAGTGTCCAGGGGAGGGAAGACATTCAGTACTTC.

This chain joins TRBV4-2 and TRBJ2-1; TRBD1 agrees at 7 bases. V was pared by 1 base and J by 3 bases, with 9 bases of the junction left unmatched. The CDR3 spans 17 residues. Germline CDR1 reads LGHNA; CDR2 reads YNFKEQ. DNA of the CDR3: TGTGCCAGCAGCCAAGGTCCGAGGGGGCGAGTCTACAATGAGCAGTTCTTC. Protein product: CASSQGPRGRVYNEQFF.

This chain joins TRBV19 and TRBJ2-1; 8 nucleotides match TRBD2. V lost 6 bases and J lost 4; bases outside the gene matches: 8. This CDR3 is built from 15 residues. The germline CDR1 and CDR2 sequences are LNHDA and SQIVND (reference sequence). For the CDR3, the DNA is TGTGCCAGTAGGACTCCCGGGGGGGCTTACAATGAGCAGTTCTTC. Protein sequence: CASRTPGGAYNEQFF.

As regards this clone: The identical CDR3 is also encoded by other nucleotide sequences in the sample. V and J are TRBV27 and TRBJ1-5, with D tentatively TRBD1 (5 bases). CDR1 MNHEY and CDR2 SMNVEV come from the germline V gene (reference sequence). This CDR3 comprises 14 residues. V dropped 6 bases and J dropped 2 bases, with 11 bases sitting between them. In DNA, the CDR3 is TGTGCCAGCAGCCGGGGGTACGGCAATCAGCCCCAGCATTTT. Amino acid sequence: CASSRGYGNQPQHF.

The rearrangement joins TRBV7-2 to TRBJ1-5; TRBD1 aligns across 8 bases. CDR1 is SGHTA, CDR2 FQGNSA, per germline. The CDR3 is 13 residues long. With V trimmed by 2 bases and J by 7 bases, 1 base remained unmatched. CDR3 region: CASSLPGGQPQHF. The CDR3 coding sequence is TGTGCCAGCAGCTTACCAGGGGGCCAGCCCCAGCATTTT.

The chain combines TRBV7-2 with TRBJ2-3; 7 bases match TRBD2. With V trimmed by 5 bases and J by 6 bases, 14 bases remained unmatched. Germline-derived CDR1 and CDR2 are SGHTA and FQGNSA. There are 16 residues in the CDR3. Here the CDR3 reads CASSPSGRGVLDTQYF. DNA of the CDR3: TGTGCCAGCAGCCCCAGTGGTCGGGGGGTCCTCGATACGCAGTATTTT. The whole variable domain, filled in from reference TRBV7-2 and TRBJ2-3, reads GAGVSQSPSNKVTEKGKDVELRCDPISGHTALYWYRQSLGQGLEFLIYFQGNSAPDKSGLPSDRFSAERTGGSVSTLTIQRTQQEDSAVYLCASSPSGRGVLDTQYFGPGTRLTVL.

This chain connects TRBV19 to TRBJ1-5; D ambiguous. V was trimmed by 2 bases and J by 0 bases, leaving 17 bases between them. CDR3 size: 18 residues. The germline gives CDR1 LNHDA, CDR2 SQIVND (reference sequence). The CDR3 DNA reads TGTGCCAGTAGTATAATGCAGTTGGCAGGTTATAGCAATCAGCCCCAGCATTTT. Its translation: CASSIMQLAGYSNQPQHF.

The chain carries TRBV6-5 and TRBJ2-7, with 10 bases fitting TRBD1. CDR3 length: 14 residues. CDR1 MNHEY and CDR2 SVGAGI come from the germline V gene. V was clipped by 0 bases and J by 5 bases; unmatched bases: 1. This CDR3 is CASSYSGTGDEQYF. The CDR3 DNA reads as TGTGCCAGCAGTTACTCCGGGACAGGGGACGAGCAGTACTTC.